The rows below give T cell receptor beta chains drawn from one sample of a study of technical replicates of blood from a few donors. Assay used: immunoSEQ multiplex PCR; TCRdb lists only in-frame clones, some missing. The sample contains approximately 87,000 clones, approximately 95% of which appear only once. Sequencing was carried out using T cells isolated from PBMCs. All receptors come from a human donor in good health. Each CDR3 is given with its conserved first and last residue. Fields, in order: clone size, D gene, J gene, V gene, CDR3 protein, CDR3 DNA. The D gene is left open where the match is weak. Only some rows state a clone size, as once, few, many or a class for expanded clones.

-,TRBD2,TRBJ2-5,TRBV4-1,CASSQDHLGTSGISERETQYF,TGCGCCAGCAGCCAAGATCATCTCGGGACTAGCGGGATCTCAGAAAGGGAGACCCAGTACTTC
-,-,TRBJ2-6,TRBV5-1,CASSLVTASGANVLTF,TGCGCCAGCAGCTTGGTCACAGCCTCTGGGGCCAACGTCCTGACTTTC
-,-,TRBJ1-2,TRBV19,CASNQAGYTF,TGTGCCAGTAATCAGGCTGGCTACACCTTC
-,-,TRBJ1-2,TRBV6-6,CASSYIGEANYGYTF,TGTGCCAGTAGTTACATCGGGGAGGCTAACTATGGCTACACCTTC
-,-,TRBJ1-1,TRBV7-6,CASSLQGQNTEAFF,TGTGCCAGCAGCTTACAGGGGCAGAACACTGAAGCTTTCTTT
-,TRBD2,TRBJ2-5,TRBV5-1,CTSSLPGTRSQETQYF,TGCACCAGCAGCTTGCCCGGGACTAGAAGTCAAGAGACCCAGTACTTC
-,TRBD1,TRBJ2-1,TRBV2,CASTEGTGYNEQFF,TGTGCCAGCACCGAGGGGACAGGCTACAATGAGCAGTTCTTC
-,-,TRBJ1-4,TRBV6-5,CASSLQGTIEKLFF,TGTGCCAGCAGTCTCCAGGGGACGATAGAAAAACTGTTTTTT
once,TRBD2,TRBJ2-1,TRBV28,CATESSGRNEQFF,TGTGCCACTGAGTCTAGCGGGAGGAATGAGCAGTTCTTC
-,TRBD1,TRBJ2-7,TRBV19,CASSTQGNEQYF,TGTGCCAGTAGTACACAGGGGAACGAGCAGTACTTC
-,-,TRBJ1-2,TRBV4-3,CASSQVIGDYGYTF,TGCGCCAGCAGCCAAGTAATAGGGGACTATGGCTACACCTTC
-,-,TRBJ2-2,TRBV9,CASSAYGELFF,TGTGCCAGCAGCGCCTACGGGGAGCTGTTTTTT
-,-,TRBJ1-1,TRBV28,CASSAREGFRDTEAFF,TGTGCCAGTTCTGCCAGGGAGGGTTTTAGGGACACTGAAGCTTTCTTT
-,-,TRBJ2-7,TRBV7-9,CASSSTYEQYF,TGTGCCAGCAGCTCAACCTACGAGCAGTACTTC
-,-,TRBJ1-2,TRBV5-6,CASSSAGGSVGYTF,TGTGCCAGCAGCTCCGCCGGGGGAAGTGTTGGCTACACCTTC
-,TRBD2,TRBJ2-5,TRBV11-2,CASSFGTRGETQYF,TGTGCCAGCAGCTTCGGGACTAGGGGAGAGACCCAGTACTTC
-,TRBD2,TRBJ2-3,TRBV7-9,CASSQLAGGLDTQYF,TGTGCCAGCAGCCAACTAGCGGGAGGCCTAGATACGCAGTATTTT
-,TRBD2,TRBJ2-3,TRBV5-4,CASSLGTSGRGDTQYF,TGTGCCAGCAGCTTGGGGACTAGCGGGAGGGGTGATACGCAGTATTTT
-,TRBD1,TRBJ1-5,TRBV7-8,CASSGPGQYSNQPQHF,TGTGCCAGCAGCGGACCGGGACAGTATAGCAATCAGCCCCAGCATTTT
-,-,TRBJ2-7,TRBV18,CASSPSRGYEQYF,TGTGCCAGCTCACCATCAAGGGGCTACGAGCAGTACTTC
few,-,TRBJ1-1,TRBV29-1,CSAMIGLGTEAFF,TGCAGCGCCATGATCGGGTTAGGAACTGAAGCTTTCTTT
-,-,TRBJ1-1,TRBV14,CASSQDGVQGTEAFF,TGTGCCAGCAGCCAAGATGGGGTTCAGGGCACTGAAGCTTTCTTT
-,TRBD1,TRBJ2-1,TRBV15,CATSREGTGARGDEQFF,TGTGCCACCAGCAGGGAAGGTACAGGGGCGAGGGGAGATGAGCAGTTCTTC
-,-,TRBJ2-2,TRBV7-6,CASSPRGGELFF,TGTGCCAGCAGCCCTAGGGGCGGGGAGCTGTTTTTT
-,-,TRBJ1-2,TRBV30,CAWSLGNYSYTF,TGTGCCTGGTCACTCGGTAACTATAGCTACACCTTC
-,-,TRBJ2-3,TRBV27,CASSLGTTSTDTQYF,TGTGCCAGCAGTTTAGGTACGACTAGCACAGATACGCAGTATTTT
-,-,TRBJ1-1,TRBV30,CAWSPSSNTEAFF,TGTGCCTGGAGTCCAAGCTCGAACACTGAAGCTTTCTTT
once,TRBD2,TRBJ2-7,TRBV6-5,CASRLASGRVDEQYF,TGTGCCAGCAGATTGGCTAGCGGGAGAGTAGACGAGCAGTACTTC
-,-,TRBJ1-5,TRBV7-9,CASSLQNQPQHF,TGTGCCAGCAGCTTACAAAATCAGCCCCAGCATTTT
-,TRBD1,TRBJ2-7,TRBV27,CASSPSAGQGVDEQYF,TGTGCCAGCAGTCCGTCGGCGGGACAGGGGGTGGATGAGCAGTACTTC
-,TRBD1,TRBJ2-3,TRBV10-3,CAISGQGRGDTQYF,TGTGCCATCAGTGGACAGGGGCGAGGAGATACGCAGTATTTT
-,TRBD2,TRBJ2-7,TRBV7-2,CASRLSGTYEQYF,TGTGCCAGTAGACTAAGCGGGACCTACGAGCAGTACTTC
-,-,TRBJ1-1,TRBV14,CASSPVTEAFF,TGTGCCAGCAGCCCCGTAACTGAAGCTTTCTTT
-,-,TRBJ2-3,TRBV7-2,CASSSPGHNTDTQYF,TGTGCCAGCAGCTCCCCGGGACACAACACAGATACGCAGTATTTT
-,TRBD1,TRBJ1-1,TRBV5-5,CASSLEGQGNTEAFF,TGTGCCAGCAGCTTGGAGGGACAGGGGAACACTGAAGCTTTCTTT
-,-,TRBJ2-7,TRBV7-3,CASSSGLAYEQYF,TGTGCCAGCAGCTCGGGACTGGCCTACGAGCAGTACTTC
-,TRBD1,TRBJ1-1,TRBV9,CASSGQGGNTEAFF,TGTGCCAGCAGCGGACAGGGAGGGAACACTGAAGCTTTCTTT
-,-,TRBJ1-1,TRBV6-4,CASSEQTSTEAFF,TGTGCCAGCAGTGAGCAAACCAGCACTGAAGCTTTCTTT
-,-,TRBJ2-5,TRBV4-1,CASSQGSTATETQYF,TGCGCCAGCAGCCAAGGGTCGACAGCCACGGAGACCCAGTACTTC
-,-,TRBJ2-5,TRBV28,CASSYHRVAYQETQYF,TGTGCCAGCAGTTACCACAGGGTAGCGTATCAAGAGACCCAGTACTTC
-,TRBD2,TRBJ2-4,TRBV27,CASSLGGGLVSNIQYF,TGTGCCAGCAGTTTGGGGGGGGGACTAGTTTCAAACATTCAGTACTTC
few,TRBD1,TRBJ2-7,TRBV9,CASSLGQSSYEQYF,TGTGCCAGCAGCCTGGGACAGAGCTCCTACGAGCAGTACTTC
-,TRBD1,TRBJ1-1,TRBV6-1,CASSVGTGSNTEAFF,TGTGCCAGCAGTGTCGGGACAGGGTCCAACACTGAAGCTTTCTTT
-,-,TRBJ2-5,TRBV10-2,CASTGVAETQYF,TGCGCCAGCACAGGGGTAGCAGAGACCCAGTACTTC
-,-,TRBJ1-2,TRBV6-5,CASSYTRDNGGYTF,TGTGCCAGCAGTTACACCCGGGACAATGGAGGCTACACCTTC
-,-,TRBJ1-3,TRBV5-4,CASSLEATESTIYF,TGTGCCAGCAGCTTGGAAGCTACCGAGAGCACCATATATTTT
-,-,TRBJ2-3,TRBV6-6,CASSYFTGYGTDTQYF,TGTGCCAGCAGTTACTTCACAGGGTATGGAACAGATACGCAGTATTTT
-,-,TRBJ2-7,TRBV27,CASSLGSVAGREQYF,TGTGCCAGCAGTTTAGGGTCGGTGGCAGGGCGAGAGCAGTACTTC